A selection of T cell receptor beta chains follows, all from one sample in a study of T-cell reconstitution after alpha-beta-depleted transplantation in children. From the PCR reads, TCRdb called clonotypes with MiXCR, one entry per CDR3 protein. This repertoire shows hundreds of thousands of distinct CDR3 sequences, roughly 17% found once; its top ten account for 0.8% to 1.1%. The input for sequencing was PBMCs from the stem cell graft donor, taken from the stem cell graft. The receptors stem from a human donor who donated a stem cell graft to a child with acute myeloid leukemia. The CDR3 runs from the conserved cysteine through the conserved F or W. D genes are given only for firm matches. Part of the rows lack a size; the others show once, few, many or a class for expanded clones.

>TRBD1|TRBJ1-2|TRBV12-3/TRBV12-4|.
TGTGCCAGCAGTTTCCGGACAGGGCAAGGCTACACCTTC
CASSFRTGQGYTF
>TRBD2|TRBJ2-1|TRBV6-6|few
TGTGCCAGCAGAGCGGGATGGAATGAGCAGTTCTTC
CASRAGWNEQFF
>.|TRBJ1-6|TRBV7-9|.
TGTGCCAGCAGCTTAGTGGGGCCCCGGTCACCCCTCCACTTT
CASSLVGPRSPLHF
>.|TRBJ1-1|TRBV7-2|.
TGTGCCAGCAGCTTAGGGGAGGTGGGGTCGGGTAACACTGAAGCTTTCTTT
CASSLGEVGSGNTEAFF
>TRBD1|TRBJ2-2|TRBV5-1|once
TGCGCCAGCAGCGATCGGACAGGGGGCACCGGGGAGCTGTTTTTT
CASSDRTGGTGELFF
>.|TRBJ2-1|TRBV7-2|many
TGTGCCAGCAGCCCAACTCGAGCAATGGACTTTGAGCAGTTCTTC
CASSPTRAMDFEQFF
>TRBD1|TRBJ1-6|TRBV7-2|few
TGTGCCAGCAGCTTAGACGGGACAGGGTCTTCACCCCTCCACTTT
CASSLDGTGSSPLHF
>.|TRBJ1-1|TRBV10-3|few
TGTGCCATCAGTGAGCCGACTAATGCTGAAGCTTTCTTT
CAISEPTNAEAFF
>TRBD1|TRBJ1-1|TRBV20-1|many
TGCAGTGCTAGTCCCGGGACAGGGAGGACTGAAGCTTTCTTT
CSASPGTGRTEAFF
>.|TRBJ2-1|TRBV4-3|few
TGCGCCAGCAGCCTCGTTGGGGGGGGGCTCGACAATGAGCAGTTCTTC
CASSLVGGGLDNEQFF
>.|TRBJ2-5|TRBV24-1|few
TGTGCCACCAGTGAACCGGACGGACAAGAGACCCAGTACTTC
CATSEPDGQETQYF
>.|TRBJ2-1|TRBV5-6|many
TGTGCCAGCCAAAGGGGCTCGGAGTACAATGAGCAGTTCTTC
CASQRGSEYNEQFF
>.|TRBJ2-7|TRBV5-1|many
TGCGCCAGCAGCTTCACAGGAGGAGGGCCCTACGAGCAGTACTTC
CASSFTGGGPYEQYF
>.|TRBJ2-1|TRBV10-1|.
TGCGCCAGCAGTGATTCCGGGCGGCTCCAGTTCTTC
CASSDSGRLQFF
>TRBD1|TRBJ1-1|TRBV11-2|many
TGTGCCAGCAGCTTAGCCCCGGGACAGGGGGCTGAAGCTTTCTTT
CASSLAPGQGAEAFF
>TRBD1|TRBJ2-3|TRBV6-6|many
TGTGCCAGCAGCCTACAGGGGGATACGCAGTATTTT
CASSLQGDTQYF
>TRBD1|TRBJ1-2|TRBV7-2|.
TGTGCCAGCAGCTTAGCGGCGACAGGGGCCCCATATGGCTACACCTTC
CASSLAATGAPYGYTF
>TRBD1|TRBJ1-1|TRBV11-2|few
TGTGCCAGCAGCTTAGCCCGGGGACAGGGCCTCTTT
CASSLARGQGLF
>.|TRBJ1-3|TRBV7-9|many
TGTGCCAGCAGCTCCATTCCGGAGGCTGGAAACACCATATATTTT
CASSSIPEAGNTIYF
>.|TRBJ2-3|TRBV7-2|many
TGTGCCAGCAGCTTAGCCGGGGAGAGCACAGATACGCAGTATTTT
CASSLAGESTDTQYF
>.|TRBJ2-7|TRBV6-5|many
TGTGCCAGCAGTTGGCAGGGGGGAGCCGAGCAGTACTTC
CASSWQGGAEQYF
>.|TRBJ2-7|TRBV10-3|many
TGTGCCATCGGGGACGGGAGCTCCTACGAGCAGTACTTC
CAIGDGSSYEQYF
>.|TRBJ2-2|TRBV6-2/TRBV6-3|many
TGTGCCAGCAGTCTCCTCGGGGTCGGGGAGCTGTTTTTT
CASSLLGVGELFF
>.|TRBJ1-6|TRBV7-2|few
TGTGCCAGCAGCCCGGGGGTCCGGAATAATTCACCCCTCCACTTT
CASSPGVRNNSPLHF
>.|TRBJ2-1|TRBV9|many
TGTGCCAGCAGCGTACTACAGGCAGGTGAGCAGTTCTTC
CASSVLQAGEQFF
>.|TRBJ2-2|TRBV5-1|.
TGCGCCAGCATGGCTTCGAACACCGGGGAGCTGTTTTTT
CASMASNTGELFF
>.|TRBJ2-3|TRBV29-1|many
TGCAGCGTTGAAGCCCCGACCGATCCTAGCGTAATATTTTCTAGCACAGATACGCAGTATTTT
CSVEAPTDPSVIFSSTDTQYF
>TRBD2|TRBJ2-3|TRBV5-1|.
TGCGCCAGCAGCTTGGTTCGAGCTGGGGGGGCAGATACGCAGTATTTT
CASSLVRAGGADTQYF
>TRBD1|TRBJ2-1|TRBV11-1|.
TGTGCCAGCAGCGCCGGGACAGGGGGAGACAATGAGCAGTTCTTC
CASSAGTGGDNEQFF
>TRBD1|TRBJ1-1|TRBV5-1|many
TGCGCCAGCAGCTTGGGTAGGACAGGCGGCATGAACACTGAAGCTTTCTTT
CASSLGRTGGMNTEAFF
>TRBD1|TRBJ1-6|TRBV20-1|.
TGCAGTGCTCCCACAGGGGAAAATTCACCCCTCCACTTT
CSAPTGENSPLHF
>.|TRBJ1-1|TRBV13|many
TGTGCCAGCAGCTTCGGAGCGGCTAAGGAAGCTTTCTTT
CASSFGAAKEAFF
>.|TRBJ2-4|TRBV5-6|many
TGTGCCAGCAGCTTGGACGGGATCCCGGGCAACATTCAGTACTTC
CASSLDGIPGNIQYF
>TRBD1|TRBJ2-7|TRBV20-1|many
TGCAGTGCCTCCAGGGACAGACTCTACGAGCAGTACTTC
CSASRDRLYEQYF
>.|TRBJ2-5|TRBV12-3/TRBV12-4|.
TGTGCCAGCAGCCATATCGACTCCCAGGAGACCCAGTACTTC
CASSHIDSQETQYF
>.|TRBJ2-2|TRBV12-3/TRBV12-4|few
TGTGCCAGCAGTTTAGGGCTCAACAGGGCCGGGGAGCTGTTTTTT
CASSLGLNRAGELFF
>.|TRBJ2-5|TRBV12-3/TRBV12-4|.
TGTGCCAGCAGCCGGGGTGAGGCCCAGTACTTC
CASSRGEAQYF
>.|TRBJ1-1|TRBV11-2|.
TGTGCCAGCTACCCGCACGGCCCTACAAACACTGAAGCTTTCTTT
CASYPHGPTNTEAFF
>TRBD1|TRBJ2-5|TRBV7-7|.
TGTGCCAGCAGCGTAACAGGGGGTGCGGAGACCCAGTACTTC
CASSVTGGAETQYF
>TRBD1|TRBJ1-2|TRBV2|few
TGTGCCAGCACAGGGACAGGGATTAACTATGGCTACACCTTC
CASTGTGINYGYTF
>.|TRBJ2-2|TRBV29-1|.
TGCAGCGTTGAAGTACACGCCTACGCCGGGGAGCTGTTTTTT
CSVEVHAYAGELFF
>.|TRBJ2-1|TRBV5-1|few
TGCGCCAGCAACCGGGACAATGAGCAGTTCTTC
CASNRDNEQFF
>.|TRBJ1-4|TRBV12-3/TRBV12-4|few
TGTGCCAGCAGTTTCTCCGGCCAGGAAAAACTGTTTTTT
CASSFSGQEKLFF
>TRBD2|TRBJ2-5|TRBV29-1|many
TGCAGCGCCTGGGGGGGTGGCGAGACCCAGTACTTC
CSAWGGGETQYF
>.|TRBJ2-7|TRBV20-1|many
TGCAGTGCTAGAGATCCGACAGTCTACGAGCAGTACTTC
CSARDPTVYEQYF
>.|TRBJ1-6|TRBV20-1|.
TGCAGTGCTAGAGCCCCCCCGAGCTCCTATAATTCACCCCTCCACTTT
CSARAPPSSYNSPLHF
>TRBD2|TRBJ2-1|TRBV20-1|.
TGCAGTGCCCCCGGGGGGGGGATAACCTACAATGAGCAGTTCTTC
CSAPGGGITYNEQFF
>.|TRBJ1-2|TRBV6-1|.
TGTGCCAGCAGTGAAGCCTCAGCGAACTATGGCTACACCTTC
CASSEASANYGYTF
>.|TRBJ2-2|TRBV5-1|.
TGCGCCAGCATGGTAGCCGGGGAGCTGTTTTTT
CASMVAGELFF
>.|TRBJ2-1|TRBV29-1|many
TGCAGCGCCGGATGGAATGAGCAGTTCTTC
CSAGWNEQFF
>TRBD1|TRBJ1-1|TRBV18|.
TGTGCCAGCTCACCGTCTCGGGACAGACACACTGAAGCTTTCTTT
CASSPSRDRHTEAFF
>.|TRBJ2-3|TRBV12-3/TRBV12-4|few
TGTGCCAGCAGTTTCCTCGCGGGGCGTTGGGACACAGATACGCAGTATTTT
CASSFLAGRWDTDTQYF
>TRBD1|TRBJ2-1|TRBV5-8|many
TGTGCCAGCAGCCGACAGGGCGGGTCCTACAATGAGCAGTTCTTC
CASSRQGGSYNEQFF
>.|TRBJ2-4|TRBV29-1|many
TGCAGCGTTGCCTTATTAGCCAAAAACATTCAGTACTTC
CSVALLAKNIQYF
>.|TRBJ1-5|TRBV20-1|.
TGCAGTGCTAGTTATGAGAGTCAGCCCCAGCATTTT
CSASYESQPQHF